The clone carrying this T cell receptor (beta chain) appeared a single time. Its antigen is undetermined. Germline V gene lookup returns CDR1 SGDLS and CDR2 YYNGEE. Trimming shortened V by 4 bases and J by 0 bases, and 13 bases separated the two germline ends. The CDR3 has 15 amino acids. PCR primers comprised 60 Vbeta and 13 Jbeta primers. Assay: immunoSEQ multiplex PCR; the TCRdb copy retains only in-frame clones and omits some. The table shows about 120,000 clones, with under 80% occurring only once. The data derive from a study of cytomegalovirus exposure and HLA in healthy donors. The study's findings and limits: Accurate predictions that matched the HLA-A and HLA-B alleles of most subjects were reportedly made from TCR beta sequences. Overall, approximately 150 TCR beta chains were annotated as cytomegalovirus-associated.

This clonotype was sampled from a man aged 55 to 69 in good health and CMV-seropositive. The J gene is TRBJ1-1, the V gene TRBV9; D is undetermined. The sequenced sample was PBMCs. Here the CDR3 DNA reads TGTGCCAGCAGCCCCCCTTATCTTTTGAACACTGAAGCTTTCTTT. Protein: CASSPPYLLNTEAFF.